The 18 T cell receptor beta chains given below trace back to one sample, sequenced in a study of CD8+CD57+ T cells in acquired aplastic anemia. It was patients with CD8+CD57+ cell expansion by flow cytometry who were chosen for sequencing. Genomic DNA templated the TCR beta VDJ and CDR3 profiling. TCRdb recomputed calls from the reads with MiXCR, one row per CDR3 protein. There are some 150,000 distinct CDR3 sequences in the sample; around half occur only once, and over 0.95% lies in the top ten. Sequencing was done on a sample of sorted CD4+, CD8+, or CD8+CD57+ T cells (not recorded which) from PBMCs. The origin of the receptors is a human donor with aplastic anemia.

This rearrangement joins TRBV19 to TRBJ1-5; D is perhaps TRBD1 (6 bases). CDR3 length: 15 amino acids. V shed 2 bases and J shed 2 bases, with 10 bases lying between them. The germline CDR1 and CDR2 sequences are LNHDA and SQIVND (reference sequence). The CDR3 loop is CASSIRGGGNQPQHF. The CDR3 DNA sequence: TGTGCCAGTAGTATAAGGGGGGGCGGCAATCAGCCCCAGCATTTT.

The V and J genes are TRBV14 and TRBJ2-1; 7 nucleotides align to TRBD2. There are 12 residues in the CDR3. The germline V gene has CDR1 SGHDN and CDR2 FVKESK. The J segment lost 10 bases and the V segment lost 1 base, leaving 1 base of the junction unmatched. The CDR3 nucleotides are TGTGCCAGCAGCCAAGTTAGCGGGGAGCAGTTCTTC. Translation: CASSQVSGEQFF.

The chain is built from TRBV2 and TRBJ2-7, with 7 bases that match TRBD1. V dropped 4 bases and J dropped 3; count of bases not matched to a gene: 6. Germline CDR1 and CDR2: SNHLY and FYNNEI. This CDR3 spans 14 amino acids. CDR3 coding DNA: TGTGCCAGCAGTGCCCGGGACAGTATCTACGAGCAGTACTTC. Translated, it gives CASSARDSIYEQYF.

The rearrangement uses TRBV19 and TRBJ1-4; the D is unclear. The V gene's germline CDR1 is LNHDA and CDR2 SQIVND (reference sequence). V shed 5 bases and J shed 2 bases, with 9 bases lying between them. CDR3 length: 14 amino acids. CDR3 DNA sequence: TGTGCCAGTAGTTGGATGGGGACTAATGAAAAACTGTTTTTT. Its translation: CASSWMGTNEKLFF. The full variable domain, with the rest looked up from reference TRBV19 and TRBJ1-4, is DGGITQSPKYLFRKEGQNVTLSCEQNLNHDAMYWYRQDPGQGLRLIYYSQIVNDFQKGDIAEGYSVSREKKESFPLTVTSAQKNPTAFYLCASSWMGTNEKLFFGSGTQLSVL.

The count of this clonotype is one. The chain combines TRBV11-1 with TRBJ2-2; 8 positions match TRBD2. V trimming: 8 bases; J trimming: 7 bases; junction bases outside the gene matches: 18. The germline V gene encodes CDR1 SGHAT and CDR2 FQDESV (reference sequence). CDR3 length equals 17 residues. The CDR3 sequence: CASLRITSGDLSGELFF. CDR3 coding DNA: TGTGCCAGCTTGCGGATAACTAGCGGAGACCTTAGCGGGGAGCTGTTTTTT.

The V and J genes are TRBV20-1 and TRBJ1-6; tentatively, D is TRBD1 (6 bases). The CDR3 spans 14 residues. V lost 2 bases, J lost 5 bases, and 10 bases lay in between. The germline CDR1 and CDR2 sequences are DFQATT and SNEGSKA (reference sequence). The CDR3 region is CSARRDIHNSPLHF. In nucleotides, the CDR3 is TGCAGTGCTAGACGGGACATCCATAATTCACCCCTCCACTTT.

The table lists this clonotype with many counts. This chain joins TRBV29-1 and TRBJ1-5; possibly TRBD1 for D (5 bases). Trimming cost V 5 bases and J 0 bases, with 8 bases left between them. There are 13 residues in the CDR3. Germline CDR1 SQVTM, CDR2 ANQGSEA. The DNA for the CDR3 is TGCAGCGTTCAGGGTAATAGCAATCAGCCCCAGCATTTT. This gives the protein CSVQGNSNQPQHF.

The chain recombines TRBV5-1 with TRBJ2-5; 9 nucleotides align to TRBD1. This CDR3 is built from 15 residues. The V gene end was trimmed by 0 bases and the J gene end by 2 bases; junction bases not matched to a gene: 2. From germline, CDR1 is SGHRS and CDR2 YFSETQ. CDR3 in amino acids: CASSLGDREQETQYF. The CDR3 DNA sequence: TGCGCCAGCAGCTTGGGGGACAGGGAGCAAGAGACCCAGTACTTC. Full variable domain (remainder filled in from reference TRBV5-1 and TRBJ2-5): KAGVTQTPRYLIKTRGQQVTLSCSPISGHRSVSWYQQTPGQGLQFLFEYFSETQRNKGNFPGRFSGRQFSNSRSEMNVSTLELGDSALYLCASSLGDREQETQYFGPGTRLLVL.

This rearrangement joins TRBV5-1 to TRBJ2-2; D might be TRBD1 (5 bases). This CDR3 has 14 residues. Germline V gene lookup returns CDR1 SGHRS and CDR2 YFSETQ. With 3 bases removed from V and 7 bases from J, the gap between germline ends came to 13 bases. CDR3 sequence (DNA): TGCGCCAGCAGCTCGCCGGACACCAGCGGGGAGCTGTTTTTT. It codes for CASSSPDTSGELFF.

This clonotype was seen many times. V usage is TRBV12-3 or TRBV12-4 and J usage is TRBJ2-3, with 13 bases lining up with TRBD2. The CDR3 loop spans 16 amino acids. After removal of 6 bases from V and 6 bases from J, the junction contained 9 bases not matched to a gene. CDR3 residues: CASRRLGLAGEDTQYF. The CDR3 DNA reads TGTGCCAGCAGGAGATTAGGACTAGCGGGGGAGGATACGCAGTATTTT.

V and J are TRBV5-1 and TRBJ2-1; possibly TRBD2 for D (6 bases). The V and J ends lost 4 bases and 6 bases respectively, with 11 bases between them. Germline V gives CDR1 SGHRS, CDR2 YFSETQ. The CDR3 extends over 13 amino acids. The CDR3 is CASSQPTSNEQFF. As DNA, the CDR3 is TGCGCCAGCAGCCAACCGACTAGCAATGAGCAGTTCTTC.

The gene calls are TRBV5-1 and TRBJ1-2; TRBD1 matches at 8 bases. Per the germline V gene, CDR1 is SGHRS and CDR2 is YFSETQ. The CDR3 has 13 residues. V trimming: 2 bases; J trimming: 6 bases; junction bases outside the gene matches: 3. CDR3 residues: CASSFTGGDGYTF. CDR3 DNA sequence: TGCGCCAGCAGCTTTACAGGGGGAGATGGCTACACCTTC.

Many counts were recorded for this clonotype. The rearrangement joins TRBV5-1 to TRBJ2-2; 7 bases are a match to TRBD2. CDR1 is SGHRS and CDR2 is YFSETQ in the germline V gene. The CDR3 length is 15 residues. Trimming took 4 bases from V and 1 from J; bases not matched to a gene: 4. CDR3 DNA sequence: TGCGCCAGCAGCCTTGCGGGGGAGAACACCGGGGAGCTGTTTTTT. Encoded protein: CASSLAGENTGELFF.

Concerning this clonotype: A much larger clone is a single base away; this may be a read error. The CDR3 carries no conserved terminal phenylalanine or tryptophan, so it likely arises from a read error. The chain uses TRBV5-1 and TRBJ1-3; D is unclear. The length of the CDR3 is 14 residues. CDR1 is SGHRS, CDR2 YFSETQ, per germline. V lost 0 bases and J 4 bases, leaving 8 bases between the germline ends. In DNA form, the CDR3 reads TGCGCCAGCAGCTTGGGTCAGCGGGGAAACACCATATATCTT. Protein product: CASSLGQRGNTIYL.

The rearrangement joins TRBV6-1 to TRBJ1-1, with D uncertain. Trimming took 6 bases from V and 0 from J, leaving 14 bases between them. Germline assignment: CDR1 MNHNS and CDR2 SASEGT. The CDR3 runs 15 residues. The CDR3 spells CASSRENLLNTEAFF. Here the CDR3 DNA reads TGTGCCAGCAGCCGGGAAAACCTCTTGAACACTGAAGCTTTCTTT.

A single count supports this clonotype. This sequence may be a read error, since a much larger clone differs from it by one base. The chain links TRBV5-1 to TRBJ2-3; D is unresolved. The J call is in doubt because the DNA end fits TRBJ1-5 better. The CDR3 loop spans 16 amino acids. The germline gives CDR1 SGHRS, CDR2 YFSETQ. In nucleotides, the CDR3 is TGCGCCAGCAGGGTTTCTACTTGGTCGCTAGCAGATACGCAGCATTTT. Translation: CASRVSTWSLADTQHF.

This clonotype appeared once. J is TRBJ1-6 and V is TRBV7-2, with 10 bases matching TRBD1. J lost 5 bases, V lost 5 bases, and 3 bases had no gene match. The CDR3 extends over 15 amino acids. Germline-derived CDR1 and CDR2 are SGHTA and FQGNSA. This CDR3 is CASSQGQGHNSPLHF. CDR3 coding DNA: TGTGCCAGCAGCCAGGGACAGGGGCATAATTCACCCCTCCACTTT.

The rearrangement uses TRBV10-3 and TRBJ2-2; 8 bases line up with TRBD2. The germline V gene encodes CDR1 ENHRY and CDR2 SYGVKD. The CDR3 is 12 amino acids. The V gene end was trimmed by 8 bases and the J gene end by 7 bases; junction bases not matched to a gene: 3. The CDR3 region is CAIQGTSGELFF. The CDR3 DNA sequence: TGTGCCATCCAGGGGACTAGCGGGGAGCTGTTTTTT.